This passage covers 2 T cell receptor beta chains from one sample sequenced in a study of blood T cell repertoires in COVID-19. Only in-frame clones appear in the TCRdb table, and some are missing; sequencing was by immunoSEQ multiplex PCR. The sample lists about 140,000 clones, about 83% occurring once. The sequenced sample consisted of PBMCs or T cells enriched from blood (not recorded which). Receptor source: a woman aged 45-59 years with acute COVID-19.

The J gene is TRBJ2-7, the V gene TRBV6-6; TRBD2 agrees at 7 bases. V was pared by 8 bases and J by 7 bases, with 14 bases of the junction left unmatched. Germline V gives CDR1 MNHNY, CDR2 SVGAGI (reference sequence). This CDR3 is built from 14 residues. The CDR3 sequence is CASGGRGVSLEQYF. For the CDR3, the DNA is TGTGCCAGCGGAGGACGGGGGGTGTCACTTGAGCAGTACTTC.

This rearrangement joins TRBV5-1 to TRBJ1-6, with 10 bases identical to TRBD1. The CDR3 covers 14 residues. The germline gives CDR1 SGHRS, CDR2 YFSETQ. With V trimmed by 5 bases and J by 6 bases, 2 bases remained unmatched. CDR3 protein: CASSRDRGNSPLHF. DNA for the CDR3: TGCGCCAGCAGTCGGGACAGGGGTAATTCACCCCTCCACTTT.